This T cell receptor (beta chain) originates from a study of T-cell reconstitution after alpha-beta-depleted transplantation in children. Notes on the study in general: Newly produced T cells mostly accounted for T-cell counts and diversity one year post-transplant. Surviving recipient T cells and thymic progenitors produced the high day-60 TCRbeta diversity seen in some patients.

Germline lookup yields CDR1 SGHVS and CDR2 FQNEAQ. V was trimmed by 1 base and J by 1 base, leaving 19 bases between them. The CDR3 consists of 18 residues. About this clonotype itself: Its cognate antigen is unknown.

TCRbeta library preparation incorporated unique molecular identifiers. TCRdb independently ran MiXCR on the PCR reads; one entry per CDR3 protein. This sample has about 440,000 distinct CDR3 sequences, with approximately 42% found just once. The chain couples TRBV7-8 to TRBJ1-1; a weak D match, TRBD1 (5 bases). This sequence was found in a girl under 10 years old with aplastic anemia, due to receive a stem cell transplant. The starting material was PBMCs, obtained before TCRalphabeta/CD19-depleted stem cell transplant. CDR3 residues: CASSLGVGSLTANTEAFF. In DNA form, the CDR3 reads TGTGCCAGCAGCTTAGGGGTGGGGTCATTGACAGCGAACACTGAAGCTTTCTTT.